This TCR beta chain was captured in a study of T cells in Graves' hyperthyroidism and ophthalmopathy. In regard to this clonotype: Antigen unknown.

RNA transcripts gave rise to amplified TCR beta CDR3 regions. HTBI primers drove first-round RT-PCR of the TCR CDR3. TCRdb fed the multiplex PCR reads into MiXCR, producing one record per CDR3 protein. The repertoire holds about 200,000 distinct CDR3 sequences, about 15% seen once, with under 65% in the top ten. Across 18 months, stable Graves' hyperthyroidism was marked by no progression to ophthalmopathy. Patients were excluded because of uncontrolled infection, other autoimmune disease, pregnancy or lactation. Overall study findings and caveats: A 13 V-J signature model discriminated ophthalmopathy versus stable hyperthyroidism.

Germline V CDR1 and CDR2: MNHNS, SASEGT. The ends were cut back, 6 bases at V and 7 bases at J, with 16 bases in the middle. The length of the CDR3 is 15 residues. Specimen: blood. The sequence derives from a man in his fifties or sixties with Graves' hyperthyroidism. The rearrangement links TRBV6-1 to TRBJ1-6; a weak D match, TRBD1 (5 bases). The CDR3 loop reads CASSESGRDNSPLHF. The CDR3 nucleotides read TGTGCCAGCAGCGAATCGGGCCGGGACAATTCACCCCTCCACTTT.